A selection of T cell receptor beta chains follows, all from one sample in a study of shared clonotypes between healthy human individuals. Generated by immunoSEQ multiplex PCR, the TCRdb table keeps only in-frame clones and is missing some. This table holds a few million clones, 90% to 95% found once. The specimen sequenced was naive CD8+ T cells from PBMCs. These receptors all come from a man younger than 30 in good health. Some clones in this sample may be carry-over from other donors' samples. Each CDR3 is given with its conserved first and last residue. The D gene is left open where the match is weak. A clone size is listed for some rows: how often the clone was seen (once, few, many), or a class if it is expanded.

D | length | J | V | size | CDR3 | DNA
- | 13 | TRBJ1-2 | TRBV19 | - | CASSPRDLYGYTF | TGTGCCAGTAGCCCCAGGGACCTGTATGGCTACACCTTC
TRBD1 | 15 | TRBJ2-1 | TRBV11-1 | - | CASSPGTGLNNEQFF | TGTGCCAGCAGCCCCGGGACAGGGCTAAACAATGAGCAGTTCTTC
- | 15 | TRBJ1-4 | TRBV2 | - | CASIARGPTNEKLFF | TGTGCCAGCATCGCCAGGGGACCAACTAATGAAAAACTGTTTTTT
TRBD2 | 17 | TRBJ2-2 | TRBV5-6 | - | CASSLGPGGLGTGELFF | TGTGCCAGCAGCTTGGGGCCGGGAGGGCTTGGCACCGGGGAGCTGTTTTTT
- | 14 | TRBJ2-7 | TRBV28 | - | CASSFRVSWYEQYF | TGTGCCAGCAGTTTCAGGGTCTCTTGGTACGAGCAGTACTTC
- | 15 | TRBJ1-2 | TRBV27 | - | CASSRGAPSLYGYTF | TGTGCCAGCTCCCGGGGGGCTCCCTCCCTCTATGGCTACACCTTC
TRBD1 | 14 | TRBJ1-2 | TRBV2 | - | CASSEAKGAGGYTF | TGTGCCAGCAGTGAAGCTAAGGGGGCGGGAGGCTACACCTTC
- | 12 | TRBJ2-3 | TRBV29-1 | - | CSAALPRDTQYF | TGCAGCGCGGCCCTTCCGAGAGATACGCAGTATTTT
TRBD2 | 17 | TRBJ2-2 | TRBV27 | - | CASSRYSGRASLGELFF | TGTGCCAGCAGCCGATATAGCGGGAGGGCGTCTCTCGGGGAGCTGTTTTTT
TRBD1 | 14 | TRBJ2-2 | TRBV4-1 | once | CASSGTAITGELFF | TGCGCCAGCAGTGGGACAGCCATCACCGGGGAGCTGTTTTTT
- | 16 | TRBJ2-2 | TRBV9 | - | CASSGTVIFGIGELFF | TGTGCCAGCAGCGGGACAGTAATATTTGGTATTGGGGAGCTGTTTTTT
- | 12 | TRBJ2-1 | TRBV7-9 | - | CASRTRSDEQFF | TGTGCCAGCAGAACTAGATCTGATGAGCAGTTCTTC
TRBD2 | 16 | TRBJ2-1 | TRBV9 | - | CASTPLAGNLYNEQFF | TGTGCCAGCACCCCTCTAGCGGGAAACCTTTACAATGAGCAGTTCTTC
TRBD2 | 16 | TRBJ2-1 | TRBV28 | - | CASSSLLRTSYNEQFF | TGTGCCAGCAGTTCACTTCTCAGGACTAGCTACAATGAGCAGTTCTTC